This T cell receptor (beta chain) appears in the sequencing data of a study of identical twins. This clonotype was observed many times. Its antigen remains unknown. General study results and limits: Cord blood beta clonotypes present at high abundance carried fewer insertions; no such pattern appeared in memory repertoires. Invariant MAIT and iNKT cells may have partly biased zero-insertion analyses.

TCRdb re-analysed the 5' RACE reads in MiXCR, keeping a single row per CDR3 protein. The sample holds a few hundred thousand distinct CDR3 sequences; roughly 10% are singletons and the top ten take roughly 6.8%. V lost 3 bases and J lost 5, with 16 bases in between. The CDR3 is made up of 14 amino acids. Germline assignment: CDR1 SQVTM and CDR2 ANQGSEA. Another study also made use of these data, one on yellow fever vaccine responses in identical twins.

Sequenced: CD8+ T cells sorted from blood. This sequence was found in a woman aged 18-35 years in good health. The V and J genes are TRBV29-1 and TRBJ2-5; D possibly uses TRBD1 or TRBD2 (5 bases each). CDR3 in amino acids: CSVEGTLNAETQYF. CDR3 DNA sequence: TGCAGCGTTGAGGGGACCCTGAACGCGGAGACCCAGTACTTC.